This T cell receptor beta chain was obtained from a study of T cell clones after liver transplantation. Study-wide context: TCRbeta sequencing after a pre-transplant mixed lymphocyte reaction identified graft-donor-reactive clones, later tracked in post-transplant blood. Without induction therapy, subjects received standard immunosuppression until 12-24 months post-transplant.

On this clone: Its antigen is not identified.

Using immunoSEQ multiplex PCR, the repertoire was profiled, and TCRdb retains in-frame clones only, with some absent. The sample consists of roughly 67,000 clones, around 92% of them appearing once. Study findings and constraints: A significant post-transplant drop in circulating graft-donor-reactive CD4 TCRbeta sequences occurred in most of the 8 subjects.

The V gene lost 1 base and the J gene lost 0 bases, with 7 bases spanning the gap. From germline, CDR1 is SGHVS and CDR2 FQNEAQ. The CDR3 is 15 residues long. The V call is TRBV7-8, the J call TRBJ1-5; D not resolved. The material sequenced was CD4+ T cells from blood, taken 25 months after liver transplant. The sequence derives from a human patient who received a liver transplant. T cells may partly derive from the graft donor. The CDR3 loop reads CASSLGDFSNQPQHF. DNA of the CDR3: TGTGCCAGCAGCTTAGGGGATTTTAGCAATCAGCCCCAGCATTTT.